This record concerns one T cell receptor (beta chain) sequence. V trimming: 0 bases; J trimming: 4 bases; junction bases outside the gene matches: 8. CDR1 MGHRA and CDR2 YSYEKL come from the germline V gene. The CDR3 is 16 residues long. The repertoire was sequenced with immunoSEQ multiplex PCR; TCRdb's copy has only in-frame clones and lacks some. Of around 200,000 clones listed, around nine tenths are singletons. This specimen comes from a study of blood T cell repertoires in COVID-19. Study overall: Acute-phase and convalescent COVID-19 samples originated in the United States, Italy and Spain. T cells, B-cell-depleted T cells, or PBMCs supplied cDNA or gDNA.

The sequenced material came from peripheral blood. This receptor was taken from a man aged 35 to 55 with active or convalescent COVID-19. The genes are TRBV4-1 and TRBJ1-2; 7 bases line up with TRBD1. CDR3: CASSQDEGTARYGYTF. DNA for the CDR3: TGCGCCAGCAGCCAAGATGAGGGGACAGCCCGCTATGGCTACACCTTC.